These T cell receptor beta chains were read from a single sample in a study of long-term antiretroviral therapy in people with HIV. TCRdb's table, derived via immunoSEQ multiplex PCR, lists solely in-frame clones and lacks some. The sample lists under 8,000 clones; approximately 73% were seen once. The sequences come from unsorted PBMCs, collected 0.2 years after starting antiretroviral therapy. These receptors came from a man aged 35 to 55 with HIV. Both conserved end residues are part of each CDR3.

j_call,v_call,cdr3_aa
TRBJ1-1,TRBV19,CASSVDVNTEAFF
TRBJ1-5,TRBV19,CASSIGESNQPQHF
TRBJ1-5,TRBV19,CASSNRISNQPQHF
TRBJ2-1,TRBV19,CASSISLNEQFF
TRBJ1-5,TRBV12-5,CASGLGTGTGQPQHF
TRBJ2-7,TRBV18,CASSSSGDYEQYF
TRBJ2-5,TRBV7-9,CASSLLLLTHSGTQYF
TRBJ1-5,TRBV5-4,CASSTKGQGGNQPQHF
TRBJ2-2,TRBV27,CASSFSNTGELFF
TRBJ1-2,TRBV19,CASSPSGGARAYGYTF
TRBJ1-1,TRBV29-1,CSGHAGLYEAFF
TRBJ1-2,TRBV9,CASSGFHREGGYGYTF
TRBJ2-5,TRBV2,CASLAGGTGETQYF
TRBJ2-7,TRBV6-5,CASMGTGGSYEQYF
TRBJ2-7,TRBV14,CASSQGPGFYEQYF
TRBJ1-1,TRBV6-1,CASSEAEQVGNTEAFF
TRBJ2-5,TRBV5-1,CASASTLQETQYF
TRBJ2-3,TRBV5-5,CASSALRVSGDTQYF
TRBJ1-1,TRBV11-2,CASSPQGNTEAFF
TRBJ2-3,TRBV9,CASSFLGRTSTDTQYF
TRBJ2-7,TRBV5-6,CASSLAGVIYEQYF
TRBJ2-1,TRBV4-2,CASSQDRSLNNEQFF
TRBJ2-4,TRBV30,CAWSHGGLAKNIQYF